This T cell receptor beta chain emerged from a study of OX40 agonist ivuxolimab in advanced cancers. Some clones are missing from TCRdb's copy, which holds only in-frame ones; the method was immunoSEQ multiplex PCR. The sample has almost 70,000 clones, approximately 80% seen once. This CDR3 spans 13 amino acids. V was cut by 0 bases and J by 6 bases, with 10 bases left in between. Germline V lookup: CDR1 SGDLS, CDR2 YYNGEE. This specimen was CD4+ or CD8+ T cells sorted from blood, taken in a trial of the OX40 agonist ivuxolimab. This chain links TRBV9 with TRBJ2-7; D is unresolved. The sequence derives from an adult with an advanced solid tumor such as melanoma, head and neck, liver or kidney cancer. CDR3 in DNA: TGTGCCAGCAGCGTAGCCTCGCGGTCCGAGCAGTACTTC. As protein: CASSVASRSEQYF.